The 10 T cell receptor beta chains given below trace back to one sample, sequenced in a study of vaccination and CD4 T cells after COVID-19 (dated by TCRdb to between 2020 and 2023). This sample's time point label indicates: late sampling 161 to 241 days after vaccination in a few convalescent patients. The treatment or condition label on this specimen signifies: roughly nine-day PBMC culture with coronavirus spike peptide pools or control peptides (ViraFEST assay). The antigens of these receptors remain unknown. The library was prepared using PCR. Sequencing used an Illumina iSeq 100. At the Johns Hopkins FTIC core, DNA from the cultured CD4+ T cells underwent TCR sequencing with the Oncomine TCR Beta short-read assay. The public reads were reprocessed in TCRdb via fastp at Q25 and MiXCR, keeping in-frame beta chains. For every CDR3 protein sequence, its rows merge into one entry that carries the most common genes and DNA. Counted in this sample were around 18,000 distinct CDR3 sequences; approximately 44% of them appeared once. The top ten clonotypes cover roughly a sixth of the sample.

The sequencing used CD4+ T cells from blood, cultured in vitro, collected about 7 months after SARS-CoV-2 vaccination. The receptor source for this set is a human donor who had recovered from COVID-19.

This clonotype came up once. The chain carries TRBV6-2 or TRBV6-3 and TRBJ2-5, with D possibly matching TRBD1 (6 bases). V was pared by 5 bases and J by 5 bases, with 12 bases between. This CDR3 has 13 amino acids. Germline CDR1 reads MNHEY; CDR2 reads SVGEGT. CDR3 sequence reads: CASSNRDSETQYF. The CDR3 DNA reads as TGTGCCAGCAGTAACAGGGATTCGGAGACCCAGTACTTC.

CDR3 in amino acids: CGGGQQETQYF. The CDR3 DNA reads as TGTGGCGGGGGGCAGCAAGAGACCCAGTACTTC. The chain combines TRBV2 with TRBJ2-5, with 8 bases that match TRBD2. This CDR3 contains 11 residues. Germline CDR1 and CDR2: SNHLY and FYNNEI.

This clonotype is judged medium-sized. This rearrangement joins TRBV19 to TRBJ1-6; D remains ambiguous. The CDR3 extends over 15 amino acids. Germline CDR1 LNHDA, CDR2 SQIVND (reference sequence). Between the trimmed V and J ends, which lost 4 bases and 9 bases, there was a span of 16 bases. CDR3 loop: CASSTLDRRLSPLHF. The DNA for the CDR3 is TGTGCCAGTAGTACCCTCGACCGCAGGCTTTCACCCCTCCACTTT.

This clonotype was picked up a small number of times. V is TRBV20-1 and J is TRBJ1-6; no clear D gene. The CDR3 is 14 residues long. The V end was cut by 2 bases, the J end by 5 bases, with 10 bases between. Germline V CDR1 and CDR2: DFQATT, SNEGSKA (reference sequence). The CDR3 DNA sequence: TGCAGTGCTAGACCAAGTGGCAATAATTCACCCCTCCACTTT. Protein product: CSARPSGNNSPLHF.

This clonotype turned up a few times. The CDR3 loop is CSARDSLAGAGDTEAFF. The DNA for the CDR3 is TGCAGTGCTAGAGATTCGTTGGCAGGGGCAGGGGACACTGAAGCTTTCTTT. The chain links TRBV20-1 to TRBJ1-1, with D tentatively TRBD1 (6 bases). V was pared by 0 bases and J by 3 bases, with 20 bases between. The germline V gene encodes CDR1 DFQATT and CDR2 SNEGSKA (reference sequence). This CDR3 spans 17 amino acids.

This clonotype was recorded once. The chain links TRBV5-8 to TRBJ1-2, with D uncertain. CDR3 length: 15 residues. Trimming shortened V by 5 bases and J by 1 base, and 15 bases separated the two germline ends. In germline, CDR1 is SGHTS, CDR2 YDEGEE. The CDR3 reads CASRRRVVLNYGYTF. CDR3 DNA: TGTGCCAGCAGACGAAGGGTGGTCCTTAACTATGGCTACACCTTC. Looking up the rest from reference TRBV5-8 and TRBJ1-2 gives the full variable domain: EAGVTQSPTHLIKTRGQQATLRCSPISGHTSVYWYQQALGLGLQFLLWYDEGEERNRGNFPPRFSGRQFPNYSSELNVNALELEDSALYLCASRRRVVLNYGYTFGSGTRLTVV.

This clonotype has a single count. This chain links TRBV24-1 with TRBJ2-7, with 8 positions matching TRBD1. J gave up 3 bases and V 7 bases, and 16 bases lay outside the gene matches. Germline V lookup: CDR1 KGHDR, CDR2 SFDVKD. CDR3 length equals 17 residues. CDR3 protein: CATSSNAASGGRYEQYF. The CDR3 DNA reads TGTGCCACCAGCTCTAATGCAGCTTCAGGGGGCCGCTACGAGCAGTACTTC.

The chain recombines TRBV6-1 with TRBJ1-1; 7 nucleotides match TRBD1. The V gene's germline CDR1 is MNHNS and CDR2 SASEGT. The CDR3 is 9 residues long. V shed 8 bases, J shed 13 bases, and the junction held 4 bases outside the gene matches. The CDR3 bases are TGTGCCAGCCGGGACAGTAATTTCTTT. This codes for CASRDSNFF.

The genes are TRBV11-2 and TRBJ1-2, with 12 bases matching TRBD1. The CDR3 is 14 residues long. Germline assignment: CDR1 SGHAT and CDR2 FQNNGV. The V and J ends lost 5 bases and 9 bases, in that order; junction bases with no gene match: 7. CDR3 sequence reads: CASSNPGQGASYTF. The CDR3 coding sequence is TGTGCCAGCAGCAACCCGGGACAGGGGGCGAGCTACACCTTC.

The chain has TRBV6-1 and TRBJ2-2; 7 bases align to TRBD1. Germline CDR1 and CDR2: MNHNS and SASEGT. The CDR3 loop spans 15 amino acids. The J segment lost 6 bases and the V segment lost 5 bases, leaving 9 bases of the junction unmatched. DNA of the CDR3: TGTGCCAGCAGTACCAAGACAGGGATCCCCGGGGAGCTGTTTTTT. Translating it yields CASSTKTGIPGELFF.